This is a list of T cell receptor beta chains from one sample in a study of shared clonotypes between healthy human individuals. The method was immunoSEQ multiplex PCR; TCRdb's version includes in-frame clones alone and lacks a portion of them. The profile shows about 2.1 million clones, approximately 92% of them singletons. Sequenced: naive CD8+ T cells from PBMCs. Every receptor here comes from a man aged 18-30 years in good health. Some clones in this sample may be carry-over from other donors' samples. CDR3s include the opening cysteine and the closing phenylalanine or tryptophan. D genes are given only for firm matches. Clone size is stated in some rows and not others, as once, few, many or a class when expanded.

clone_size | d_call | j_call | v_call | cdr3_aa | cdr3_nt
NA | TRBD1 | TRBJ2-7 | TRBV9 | CASSDPDRVGEQYF | TGTGCCAGCAGCGACCCGGACAGGGTGGGAGAGCAGTACTTC
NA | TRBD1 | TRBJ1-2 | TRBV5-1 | CASSFTGDPGALYGYTF | TGCGCCAGCAGCTTTACAGGGGATCCTGGGGCTCTCTATGGCTACACCTTC
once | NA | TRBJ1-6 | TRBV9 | CASSVAGNYNSPLHF | TGTGCCAGCAGCGTAGCAGGCAACTATAATTCACCCCTCCACTTT
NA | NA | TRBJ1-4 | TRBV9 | CASSVGGAVNEKLFF | TGTGCCAGCAGCGTAGGCGGGGCGGTCAATGAAAAACTGTTTTTT
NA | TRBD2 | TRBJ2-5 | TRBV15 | CATSREPLWGLAGGPVETQYF | TGTGCCACCAGCAGAGAGCCCCTATGGGGACTAGCGGGAGGGCCGGTAGAGACCCAGTACTTC
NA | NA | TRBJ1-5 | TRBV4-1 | CASSQDHAGRHQPQHF | TGCGCCAGCAGCCAAGACCACGCAGGGCGTCATCAGCCCCAGCATTTT
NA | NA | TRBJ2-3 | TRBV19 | CASSSRLSDTDTQYF | TGTGCCAGTAGCTCGCGACTATCGGACACAGATACGCAGTATTTT
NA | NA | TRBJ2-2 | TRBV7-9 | CASSPKGPLGSGELFF | TGTGCCAGCAGCCCGAAGGGGCCCCTTGGGAGCGGGGAGCTGTTTTTT
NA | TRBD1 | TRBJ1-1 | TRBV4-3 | CASSQEGPGGEDTEAFF | TGCGCCAGCAGCCAAGAAGGCCCAGGGGGCGAAGACACTGAAGCTTTCTTT
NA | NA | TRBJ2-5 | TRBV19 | CASSTLRSWAQYF | TGTGCCAGTAGTACTCTAAGATCCTGGGCCCAGTACTTC
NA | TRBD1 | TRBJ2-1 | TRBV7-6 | CASSSAGQAFDEQFF | TGTGCCAGCAGCTCGGCGGGACAGGCCTTCGATGAGCAGTTCTTC
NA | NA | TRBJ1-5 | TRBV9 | CASSVGLGDQPQHF | TGTGCCAGCAGCGTAGGACTGGGGGATCAGCCCCAGCATTTT
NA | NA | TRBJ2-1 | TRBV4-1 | CASSQAAQAYNEQFF | TGCGCCAGCAGCCAAGCAGCACAAGCATACAATGAGCAGTTCTTC
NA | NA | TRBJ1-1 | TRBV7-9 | CASSFKSSEAFF | TGTGCCAGCAGCTTTAAGAGCTCTGAAGCTTTCTTT
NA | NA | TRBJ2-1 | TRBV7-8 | CASSLIPRDNEQFF | TGTGCCAGCAGCTTAATACCCAGGGACAATGAGCAGTTCTTC
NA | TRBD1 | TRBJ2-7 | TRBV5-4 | CASSFRDRVDYEQYF | TGTGCCAGCAGCTTCCGGGACAGGGTAGACTACGAGCAGTACTTC
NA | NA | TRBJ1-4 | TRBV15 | CATSRGGGGTREKLFF | TGTGCCACCAGCAGAGGGGGTGGAGGGACCCGGGAAAAACTGTTTTTT
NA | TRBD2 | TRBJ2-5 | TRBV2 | CASSETSGWAGETQYF | TGTGCCAGCAGTGAAACTAGCGGATGGGCGGGAGAGACCCAGTACTTC
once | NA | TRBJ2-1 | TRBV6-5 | CASSYGSHNEQFF | TGTGCCAGCAGTTACGGGTCGCACAATGAGCAGTTCTTC
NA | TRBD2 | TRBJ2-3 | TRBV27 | CASSLILAGGPDTQYF | TGTGCCAGCAGTTTAATCCTAGCGGGAGGACCAGATACGCAGTATTTT